One T cell receptor (beta chain) is described in this entry. Its antigen is currently unknown. This sample is drawn from a study of OX40 agonist ivuxolimab in advanced cancers. Background on the study: Participants, 75% to 90% male, averaged approximately 56 years of age, ranging from roughly 23 to 80. Three patients responded partially, comprising one with hepatocellular carcinoma and two with cutaneous melanoma.

The repertoire was sequenced with immunoSEQ multiplex PCR; TCRdb's copy has only in-frame clones and lacks some. The table has about 50,000 clones, approximately 88% seen once. Study-level results: At 0.1 to 3.0 mg/kg, CD4+ and CD8+ blood T cells expanded clonally by week 6.

The cohort excluded patients with autoimmune disease history or systemic immunosuppression. V lost 5 bases, J lost 2 bases, and 14 bases lay in between. The CDR3 is 15 residues long. The germline V gene has CDR1 SGHAT and CDR2 FQNNGV. This receptor was taken from an adult with an advanced solid tumor such as melanoma, head and neck, liver or kidney cancer. The material sequenced was CD4+ or CD8+ T cells sorted from blood, taken in a trial of the OX40 agonist ivuxolimab. This chain uses TRBV11-2 with TRBJ2-3; tentative D call: TRBD2 (6 bases). The DNA of the CDR3 is TGTGCCAGCAGCCGTAGCGGAACCCACACAGATACGCAGTATTTT. This encodes CASSRSGTHTDTQYF.